This T cell receptor (beta chain) comes out of a study of blood T cell repertoires in COVID-19 (TCRdb year 2020). About the full investigation: Samples covering the acute and convalescent phases of COVID-19 were provided by collaborators in the United States, Italy and Spain. Where available, HLA class I and class II types were obtained from metadata supplied by the sample provider rather than from assay-based typing. The material from the prospective study consisted of cDNA or gDNA derived from T cells, B-cell-depleted T cells, or PBMCs. The repertoires were released in a freely available public database intended as a resource for research on the immune response to SARS-CoV-2. Subjects who had been exposed to COVID-19, were actively infected with it, or had recovered from it provided the deeply sampled blood TCRbeta repertoires that made up the dataset. Samples were obtained from the ongoing ImmuneRACE study (first 160 participants) and from 1,254 subjects provided by 6 global collaborators. The sample metadata nearly always contained a de-identified subject ID, COVID-19 status, age in years and sex.

TCRbeta CDR3 regions were amplified from genomic DNA using the immunoSEQ Assay, a bias-controlled multiplex PCR. The study's own analysis went as follows. Within the assay, amplification of reference gene primers was used to estimate how many nucleated cells each sample contained. Sequence reads were collapsed and filtered to measure the absolute abundance of every unique TCRbeta CDR3 rearrangement. For each sample, productive Simpson clonality was calculated as the square root of Simpson's diversity index across productive rearrangements. Imported from immuneACCESS, the table was reduced by TCRdb to in-frame sequences with V and J called. These copies leave out some clones; in studies compared against another copy, an unresolved V gene accounts for under half, and the cause of the remainder is not known. That table furnishes V, J and clone size, whereas the DNA furnished D and trimming. The sample records around 240,000 clones, approximately 80% of which are singletons. The ten largest clones capture around 1.9% of the sample.

V lost 9 bases and J lost 4 bases; the stretch between them is 16 bases long. Counted from cysteine to phenylalanine, this CDR3 has 14 amino acids. The entry retains the CDR3 DNA only, 42 bases that are in frame from base 1. According to the germline V gene, CDR1 reads MDHEN and CDR2 reads SYDVKM. Points on this clone: Its recognized antigen is unknown. No much larger clone exists at a distance of one base, and base qualities are not known.

What the research found in general, with its limitations: Clinical and demographic metadata were provided uncurated, with the amount varying by source and participant.

Whole blood was collected in K2EDTA tubes by collaborating institutions according to the institutions' own protocols. For TCRbeta analysis, collaborators shipped samples as frozen whole blood, isolated PBMCs, or DNA extracted from either of those sample types. The sequenced material came from peripheral blood. The chain uses TRBV28 and TRBJ1-5; no D gene can be assigned with confidence. This receptor was obtained from a woman aged 80 or older with acute or convalescent COVID-19. The CDR3 has the sequence CASNEGFRNQPQHF. The nucleotide sequence is given as TGTGCCAGTAATGAGGGATTTCGGAATCAGCCCCAGCATTTT.